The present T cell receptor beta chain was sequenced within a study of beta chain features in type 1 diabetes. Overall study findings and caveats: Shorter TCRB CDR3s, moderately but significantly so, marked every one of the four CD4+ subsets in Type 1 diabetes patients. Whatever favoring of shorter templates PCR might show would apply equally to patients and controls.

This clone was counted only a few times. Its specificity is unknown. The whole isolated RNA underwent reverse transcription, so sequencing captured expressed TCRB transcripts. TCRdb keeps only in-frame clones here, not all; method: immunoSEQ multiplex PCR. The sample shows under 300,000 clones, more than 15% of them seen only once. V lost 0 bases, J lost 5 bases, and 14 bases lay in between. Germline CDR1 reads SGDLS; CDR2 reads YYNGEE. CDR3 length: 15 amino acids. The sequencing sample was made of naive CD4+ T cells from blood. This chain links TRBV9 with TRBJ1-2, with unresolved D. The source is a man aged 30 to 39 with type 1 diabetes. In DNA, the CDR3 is TGTGCCAGCAGCGTAGATGGCAGAACCCTTTATGGCTACACCTTC. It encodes CASSVDGRTLYGYTF.